The 2 T cell receptor beta chains reported below all come from one sample, sequenced in a study of CD8 T cells in Susac syndrome. Reverse transcription of about 0.5 to 1 ug RNA was carried out with random hexamers. Each CDR3 protein is one row after TCRdb ran MiXCR on the immunoSEQ multiplex PCR reads. The data contain 200,000 to 300,000 distinct CDR3 sequences, less than 96% of them seen just once; the ten biggest clones take up 0.095% to 0.12%. The sample consisted of CD4+ T cells from PBMCs. The source of these receptors is a human donor with Susac syndrome.

The chain couples TRBV29-1 to TRBJ2-5; the match to TRBD1 covers 9 bases. Germline CDR1 SQVTM, CDR2 ANQGSEA. V gave up 5 bases and J gave up 5 bases; unmatched junction bases: 15. The CDR3 spans 16 residues. CDR3 sequence (DNA): TGCAGCGTTTCATCATTAGGGACAGGGTTTCTGGAGACCCAGTACTTC. This sequence encodes CSVSSLGTGFLETQYF.

The chain is built from TRBV29-1 and TRBJ2-5, with TRBD2 identical over 12 bases. The germline V gene encodes CDR1 SQVTM and CDR2 ANQGSEA. The junction had 4 bases not matched to a gene; V was cut back by 4 bases and J by 1 base. CDR3 length: 15 residues. The CDR3 sequence: CSVGGLAGFQETQYF. For the CDR3, the DNA is TGCAGCGTTGGAGGACTAGCGGGGTTCCAAGAGACCCAGTACTTC.